This TCR beta chain was obtained from a study of memory CD4+ T cells and cytomegalovirus serostatus. Study-wide context: This sample comes from healthy Belgian adults, fewer than ten CMV seropositive, 20 to 25 seronegative.

Trimming shortened V by 5 bases and J by 6 bases, and 13 bases separated the two germline ends. The CDR3 length is 14 residues. Germline V CDR1 and CDR2: SGHVS, FQNEAQ. In the original workflow: Out-of-frame sequences were removed, leaving 2,204,828 distinct TCRbeta sequences. Sequencing used immunoSEQ multiplex PCR; TCRdb keeps in-frame clones, though not all of them. D and trimming were read from the DNA, whereas the V and J calls and clone size are those reported in that table. The data show approximately 56,000 clones, 82% seen once. This clone was counted only a few times. Single viable CD3+CD4+CD8-CD45RO+ cells were sorted as the memory CD4+ T cells.

The sample taken for sequencing was memory CD4+ T cells from blood. This receptor was obtained from an adult in good health and CMV-seronegative. The V gene is TRBV7-8, the J gene TRBJ2-2; the D is unclear. Here the CDR3 reads CASSPAADAGELFF. The CDR3 nucleotides are TGTGCCAGCAGCCCCGCGGCCGATGCCGGGGAGCTGTTTTTT.